Sample share makes the clone carrying this TCR beta chain medium-sized. Trimming removed 10 bases from V and 5 bases from J; junction bases left unmatched: 3. Germline V gene data show CDR1 as WNHNN and CDR2 as SYGVQD (reference sequence). The CDR3 is 12 amino acids. This specimen comes from a study of STAT5B mutations in CD4+ large granular lymphocyte leukemia. Clones were sequenced by immunoSEQ multiplex PCR, and TCRdb holds only the in-frame ones, with some missing. The sample yields about 48,000 clones, roughly 70% seen once. Buffy coats from healthy blood donors served as controls. The TCR originated in a human donor in good health. Sequencing used CD4+ T cells from blood buffy coats. The genes are TRBV10-1 and TRBJ1-4, with 8 bases that match TRBD1. The CDR3 DNA reads TGCGCCACCCGACAGGGGAATGAAAAACTGTTTTTT. It encodes CATRQGNEKLFF.